These 17 T cell receptor beta chains were all obtained from the same sample, sequenced in a study of shared clonotypes between healthy human individuals. Profiled with immunoSEQ multiplex PCR; TCRdb holds only in-frame clones, not every one. The sample has about 2 million clones; approximately 94% are singletons. It was CD45RO-negative cells, positively selected for CCR7, that made up naive CD8 cells, with terminally differentiated effector memory CD45RA+ cells excluded. Sequenced material: naive CD8+ T cells sorted from blood. The receptors originated from a young man in good health.

On this clone itself: This sample includes further DNA sequences coding for the same CDR3. The gene calls are TRBV5-6 and TRBJ2-7; D is ambiguous. Trimming took off 2 bases at V and 4 bases at J, with 4 bases between the two ends. Germline V gene data show CDR1 as SGHDT and CDR2 as YYEEEE. CDR3 size: 11 residues. CDR3 protein: CASSFAYEQYF. CDR3 bases: TGTGCCAGCAGCTTCGCTTACGAGCAGTACTTC.

The gene calls are TRBV5-6 and TRBJ2-7, with D hard to call. Germline V gene lookup returns CDR1 SGHDT and CDR2 YYEEEE. Trimming cost V 2 bases and J 2 bases, with 8 bases left between them. The CDR3 consists of 13 residues. CDR3 amino acids: CASSLENPYEQYF. CDR3 nucleotides: TGTGCCAGCAGCTTAGAAAACCCCTACGAGCAGTACTTC.

The rearrangement uses TRBV7-2 and TRBJ2-5; TRBD2 agrees at 8 bases. The CDR3 covers 13 residues. Germline assignment: CDR1 SGHTA and CDR2 FQGNSA. With V trimmed by 10 bases and J by 5 bases, 9 bases remained unmatched. The CDR3 sequence is CAIRGAGAETQYF. The CDR3 DNA reads TGTGCCATTCGGGGAGCGGGAGCCGAGACCCAGTACTTC.

This sequence joins TRBV27 and TRBJ1-2, with D tentatively TRBD1 (5 bases). V lost 1 base to trimming and J lost 6 bases, with 15 bases between them. Germline CDR1 is MNHEY and CDR2 is SMNVEV (reference sequence). The CDR3 contains 15 residues. For the CDR3, the DNA is TGTGCCAGCAGTTTATTCCAGGGCCGCGGGGATGGCTACACCTTC. It encodes CASSLFQGRGDGYTF.

The J gene is TRBJ2-7, the V gene TRBV9, with D perhaps matching TRBD1 or TRBD2 (5 bases each). The CDR3 length is 16 residues. Per the germline V gene, CDR1 is SGDLS and CDR2 is YYNGEE. V lost 2 bases and J 1 base, leaving 16 bases between the germline ends. CDR3 nucleotides: TGTGCCAGCAGCGTTACTTGGGACGGAGCTTCCTACGAGCAGTACTTC. This translates into CASSVTWDGASYEQYF.

This chain joins TRBV6-5 and TRBJ2-7; D may be TRBD1 (6 bases). V was cut by 8 bases and J by 3 bases, with 14 bases left in between. This CDR3 is 13 amino acids long. The V gene's germline CDR1 is MNHEY and CDR2 SVGAGI. CDR3 sequence (DNA): TGTGCCAGCGCCGAGGACAGAAACTACGAGCAGTACTTC. This encodes CASAEDRNYEQYF.

The chain is built from TRBV6-5 and TRBJ2-7, with TRBD2 matching over 11 bases. CDR1 MNHEY and CDR2 SVGAGI come from the germline V gene. This CDR3 contains 16 residues. V shed 2 bases, J shed 4 bases, and the junction held 7 bases outside the gene matches. The CDR3: CASSYTLAGGPYEQYF. The CDR3, as DNA: TGTGCCAGCAGTTACACCTTAGCGGGAGGGCCGTACGAGCAGTACTTC.

V is TRBV7-2 and J is TRBJ2-4, with D perhaps TRBD1 (7 bases). This CDR3 comprises 16 residues. Germline CDR1 and CDR2: SGHTA and FQGNSA. Trimming removed 5 bases from V and 2 bases from J, with 16 bases in between. DNA of the CDR3: TGTGCCAGCAGCCCGCGCGGGACAGACCCCAAAAACATTCAGTACTTC. It specifies CASSPRGTDPKNIQYF.

The rearrangement links TRBV30 to TRBJ1-1; 8 nucleotides align to TRBD1. Germline V CDR1 and CDR2: GTSNPN, SVGIG (reference sequence). V lost 3 bases and J lost 4; bases outside the gene matches: 1. This CDR3 is 12 amino acids long. As DNA, the CDR3 is TGTGCCTGGAGGACAGGGGCCACTGAAGCTTTCTTT. This codes for CAWRTGATEAFF.

This chain joins TRBV5-5 and TRBJ1-1; weak D call: TRBD1 (6 bases). CDR3 length: 17 residues. With 2 bases removed from V and 0 bases from J, the gap between germline ends came to 17 bases. Germline CDR1 is SGHKS and CDR2 is YYEKEE (reference sequence). CDR3 DNA: TGTGCCAGCAGCTTCCCAACAGGGATCGTCATGAACACTGAAGCTTTCTTT. Amino acid sequence: CASSFPTGIVMNTEAFF.

The rearrangement uses TRBV27 and TRBJ2-7, with TRBD1 identical over 8 bases. Germline V gene lookup returns CDR1 MNHEY and CDR2 SMNVEV (reference sequence). V shed 6 bases and J 2 bases; nucleotides not matched to a gene: 6. The CDR3 consists of 14 residues. CDR3 sequence: CASSTGGPAYEQYF. CDR3 DNA sequence: TGTGCCAGCAGCACAGGGGGGCCGGCCTACGAGCAGTACTTC.

This chain connects TRBV6-6 to TRBJ2-3, with no clear D. Germline V gene lookup returns CDR1 MNHNY and CDR2 SVGAGI (reference sequence). This CDR3 contains 13 residues. V was cut by 5 bases and J by 3 bases, with 9 bases left in between. CDR3 residues: CASSPMSTDTQYF. The DNA of the CDR3 is TGTGCCAGCAGTCCCATGTCGACAGATACGCAGTATTTT.

This chain connects TRBV7-9 to TRBJ2-3; the D gene is possibly TRBD2 (6 bases). Germline assignment: CDR1 SEHNR and CDR2 FQNEAQ (reference sequence). The CDR3 spans 16 residues. The V end lost 2 bases, the J end lost 8 bases, and 20 bases lay between the germline ends. CDR3 in amino acids: CASSLSSGLVLGTQYF. The CDR3 nucleotides are TGTGCCAGCAGCTTAAGTTCGGGACTCGTATTAGGTACGCAGTATTTT.

This sequence joins TRBV27 and TRBJ2-7, with D maybe TRBD1 (6 bases). The V end was cut by 2 bases, the J end by 7 bases, with 18 bases between. CDR3 length equals 15 residues. Germline values: CDR1 MNHEY, CDR2 SMNVEV (reference sequence). CDR3 residues: CASSLHAGAPVEQYF. The CDR3 DNA reads TGTGCCAGCAGTTTACACGCAGGGGCCCCTGTGGAGCAGTACTTC.

Details on this clone: The sample carries other DNA sequences with the same CDR3. This rearrangement joins TRBV19 to TRBJ2-7; D possibly corresponds to TRBD2 (6 bases). The germline V gene encodes CDR1 LNHDA and CDR2 SQIVND (reference sequence). The CDR3 totals 13 residues. The V end was cut by 5 bases, the J end by 1 base, with 9 bases between. In DNA, the CDR3 is TGTGCCAGTAGTGCGGGACTTTCCTACGAGCAGTACTTC. Its translation: CASSAGLSYEQYF.

This clone was detected once. The V call is TRBV6-5, the J call TRBJ2-7; 7 bases fit TRBD1. V trimming: 2 bases; J trimming: 1 base; junction bases outside the gene matches: 2. This CDR3 spans 14 amino acids. Germline-derived CDR1 and CDR2 are MNHEY and SVGAGI. CDR3 loop: CASSYETGSYEQYF. The CDR3 coding sequence is TGTGCCAGCAGTTACGAGACAGGGTCCTACGAGCAGTACTTC.

This chain joins TRBV2 and TRBJ2-3; TRBD2 matches 7 bases. CDR3 length equals 15 residues. Germline V CDR1 and CDR2: SNHLY, FYNNEI. Unmatched junction bases numbered 12, after V lost 6 bases and J lost 6 bases. The CDR3 nucleotides read TGTGCCAGCAGGGACACTAGCGAGTGGGGGGATACGCAGTATTTT. This encodes CASRDTSEWGDTQYF. Variable domain in full (rest from reference TRBV2 and TRBJ2-3): EPEVTQTPSHQVTQMGQEVILRCVPISNHLYFYWYRQILGQKVEFLVSFYNNEISEKSEIFDDQFSVERPDGSNFTLKIRSTKLEDSAMYFCASRDTSEWGDTQYFGPGTRLTVL.